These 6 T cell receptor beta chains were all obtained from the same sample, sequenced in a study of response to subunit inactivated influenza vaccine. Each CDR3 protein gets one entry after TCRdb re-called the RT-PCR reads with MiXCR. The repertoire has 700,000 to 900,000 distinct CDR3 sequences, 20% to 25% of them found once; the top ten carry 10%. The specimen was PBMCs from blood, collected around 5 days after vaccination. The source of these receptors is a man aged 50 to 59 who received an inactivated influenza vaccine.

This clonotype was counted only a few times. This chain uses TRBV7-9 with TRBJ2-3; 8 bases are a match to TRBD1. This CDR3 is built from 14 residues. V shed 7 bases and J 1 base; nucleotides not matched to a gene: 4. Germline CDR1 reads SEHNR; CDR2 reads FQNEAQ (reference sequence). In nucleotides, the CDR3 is TGTGCCAGCAACCCGGGACAGGGCACAGATACGCAGTATTTT. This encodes CASNPGQGTDTQYF.

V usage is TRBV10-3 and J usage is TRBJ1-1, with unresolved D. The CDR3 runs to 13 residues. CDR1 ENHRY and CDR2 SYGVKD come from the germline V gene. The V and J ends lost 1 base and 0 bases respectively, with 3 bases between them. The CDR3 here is CAISEFLNTEAFF. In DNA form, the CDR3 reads TGTGCCATCAGTGAGTTTCTGAACACTGAAGCTTTCTTT.

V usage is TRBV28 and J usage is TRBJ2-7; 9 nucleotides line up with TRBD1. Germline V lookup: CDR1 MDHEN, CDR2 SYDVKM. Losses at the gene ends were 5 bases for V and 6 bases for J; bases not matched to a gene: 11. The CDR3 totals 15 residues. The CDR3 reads CASSPTGTGYSEQYF. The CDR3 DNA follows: TGTGCCAGCAGTCCCACAGGGACAGGGTATTCCGAGCAGTACTTC.

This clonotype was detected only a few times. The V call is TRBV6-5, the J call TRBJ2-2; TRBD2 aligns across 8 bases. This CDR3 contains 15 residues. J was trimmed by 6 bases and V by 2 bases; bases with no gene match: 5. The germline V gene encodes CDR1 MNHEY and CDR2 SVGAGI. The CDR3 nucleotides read TGTGCCAGCAGTTACCAGCGGGAGTTCCCCGGGGAGCTGTTTTTT. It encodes CASSYQREFPGELFF.

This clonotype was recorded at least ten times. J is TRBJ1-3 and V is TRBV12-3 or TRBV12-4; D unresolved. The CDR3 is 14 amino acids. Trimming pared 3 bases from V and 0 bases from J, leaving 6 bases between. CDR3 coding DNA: TGTGCCAGCAGTTTTATACGCTCTGGAAACACCATATATTTT. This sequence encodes CASSFIRSGNTIYF.

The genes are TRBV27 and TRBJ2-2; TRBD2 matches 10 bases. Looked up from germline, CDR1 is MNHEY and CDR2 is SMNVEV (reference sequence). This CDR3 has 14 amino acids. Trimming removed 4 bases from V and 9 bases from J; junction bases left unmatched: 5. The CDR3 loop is CASSSSGGMRELFF. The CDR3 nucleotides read TGTGCCAGCAGTTCTAGCGGGGGTATGAGGGAGCTGTTTTTT.